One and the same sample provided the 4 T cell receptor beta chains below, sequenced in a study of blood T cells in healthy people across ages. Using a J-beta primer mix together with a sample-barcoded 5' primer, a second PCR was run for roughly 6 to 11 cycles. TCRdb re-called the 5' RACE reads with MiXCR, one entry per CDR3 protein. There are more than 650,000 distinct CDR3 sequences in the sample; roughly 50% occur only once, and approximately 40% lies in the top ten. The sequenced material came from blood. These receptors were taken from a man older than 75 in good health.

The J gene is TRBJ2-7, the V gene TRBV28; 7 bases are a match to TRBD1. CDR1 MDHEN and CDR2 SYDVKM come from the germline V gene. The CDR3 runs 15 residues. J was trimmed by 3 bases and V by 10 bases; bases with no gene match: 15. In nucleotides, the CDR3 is TGTGCCACCAGCGACAGGGAAAATTCTATCTACGAGCAGTACTTC. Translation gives CATSDRENSIYEQYF.

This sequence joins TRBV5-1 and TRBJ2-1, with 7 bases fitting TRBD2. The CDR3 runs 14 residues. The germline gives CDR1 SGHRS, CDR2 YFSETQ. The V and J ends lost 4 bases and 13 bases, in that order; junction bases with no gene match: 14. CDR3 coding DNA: TGCGCCAGCAGCCACAGTCGGGGGGAAGAGACCCAGTTCTTC. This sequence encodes CASSHSRGEETQFF.

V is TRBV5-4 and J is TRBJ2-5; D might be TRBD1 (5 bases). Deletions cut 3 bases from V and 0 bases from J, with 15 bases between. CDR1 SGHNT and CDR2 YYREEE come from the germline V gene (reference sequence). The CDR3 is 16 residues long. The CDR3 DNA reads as TGTGCCAGCAGCTCCAGGACAAACCTACACCAAGAGACCCAGTACTTC. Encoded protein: CASSSRTNLHQETQYF.

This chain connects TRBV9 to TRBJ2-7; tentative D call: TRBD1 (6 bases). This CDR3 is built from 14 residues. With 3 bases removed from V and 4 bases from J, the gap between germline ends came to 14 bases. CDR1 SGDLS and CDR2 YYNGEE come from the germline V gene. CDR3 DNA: TGTGCCAGCAGCGCGGACAGTTGGGGATACGAGCAGTACTTC. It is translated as CASSADSWGYEQYF.